The subject of this entry is one TCR beta chain. The data are from a study of blood T cell repertoires in COVID-19. Turning to the study itself: The United States, Italy and Spain supplied acute and convalescent COVID-19 samples. PBMCs, B-cell-depleted T cells, or T cells were the source of the cDNA or gDNA that made up the material.

The CDR3 totals 16 residues. Germline CDR1 is SGHTA and CDR2 is FQGNSA. V was trimmed by 5 bases and J by 3 bases, leaving 17 bases between them. Original analysis: Amplified reference gene primers provided the basis for estimating nucleated cell counts. Repertoires were generated with immunoSEQ multiplex PCR, while TCRdb's copy carries only in-frame clones and drops some. The DNA gave D and trimming, while V, J and clone size come from that table. In the table there are a few hundred thousand clones, about four fifths of which are singletons. This TCR derives from a woman under 30 with acute or convalescent COVID-19. Sample: peripheral blood. The gene calls are TRBV7-2 and TRBJ1-5; D gene uncertain. In nucleotides, the CDR3 is TGTGCCAGCAGCCCAACCGTGGTACAGCTCAATCAGCCCCAGCATTTT. Protein: CASSPTVVQLNQPQHF. Filled out from reference TRBV7-2 and TRBJ1-5, the complete variable domain reads GAGVSQSPSNKVTEKGKDVELRCDPISGHTALYWYRQSLGQGLEFLIYFQGNSAPDKSGLPSDRFSAERTGGSVSTLTIQRTQQEDSAVYLCASSPTVVQLNQPQHFGDGTRLSIL.